This T cell receptor (beta chain) stems from a study of OX40 agonist ivuxolimab in advanced cancers. Across the study: Ivuxolimab is a fully human IgG2 antibody that activates OX40 (CD134). Partial responses were recorded for three patients, including one with hepatocellular carcinoma and two with cutaneous melanoma. General study points: Expanded peripheral T-cell antigen specificity went undetermined. There were, on average, more expanded clones in CD8+ T cells than in CD4+.

Germline V gene sequence: CDR1 SGHVS, CDR2 FQNEAQ. The CDR3 covers 16 residues. Trimming removed 0 bases from V and 4 bases from J, with 15 bases in between. The repertoire was sequenced with immunoSEQ multiplex PCR; TCRdb's copy has only in-frame clones and lacks some. This sample carries 35,000 or so clones, roughly nine tenths of them seen once, and the ten largest clones take about 8.2%. As concerns this clone: Its target is not known.

The receptor was isolated from an adult with an advanced solid tumor such as melanoma, head and neck, liver or kidney cancer. The sample in question was CD4+ or CD8+ T cells sorted from blood, obtained in a trial of the OX40 agonist ivuxolimab. This sequence joins TRBV7-8 and TRBJ2-5; D perhaps matches TRBD2 (6 bases). DNA of the CDR3: TGTGCCAGCAGCTTAGCTTTGTTGCGGGGACTAGAGACCCAGTACTTC. The encoded protein is CASSLALLRGLETQYF.